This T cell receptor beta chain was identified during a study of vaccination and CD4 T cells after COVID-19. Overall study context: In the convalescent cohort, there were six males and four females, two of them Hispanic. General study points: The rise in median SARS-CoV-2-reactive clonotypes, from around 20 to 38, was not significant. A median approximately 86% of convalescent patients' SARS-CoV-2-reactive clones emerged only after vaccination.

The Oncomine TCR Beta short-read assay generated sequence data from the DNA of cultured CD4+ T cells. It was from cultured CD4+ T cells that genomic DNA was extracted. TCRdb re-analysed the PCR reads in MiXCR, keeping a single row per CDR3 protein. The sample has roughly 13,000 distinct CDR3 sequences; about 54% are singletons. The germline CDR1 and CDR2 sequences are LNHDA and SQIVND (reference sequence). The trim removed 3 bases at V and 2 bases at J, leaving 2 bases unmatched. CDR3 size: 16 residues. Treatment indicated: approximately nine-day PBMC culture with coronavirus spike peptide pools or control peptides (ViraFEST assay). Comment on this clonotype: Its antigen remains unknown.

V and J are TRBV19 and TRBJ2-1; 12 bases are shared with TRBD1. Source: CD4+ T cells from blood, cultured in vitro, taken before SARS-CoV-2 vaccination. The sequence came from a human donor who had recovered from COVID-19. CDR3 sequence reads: CASSIGTGGAYNEQFF. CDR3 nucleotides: TGTGCCAGTAGTATCGGGACAGGGGGCGCCTACAATGAGCAGTTCTTC.